One sample yielded the 14 T cell receptor beta chains listed below, sequenced in a study of cytomegalovirus exposure and HLA in healthy donors. Both 60 Vbeta primers and 13 Jbeta primers went into the PCR. Only in-frame clones appear in the TCRdb table, and some are missing; sequencing was by immunoSEQ multiplex PCR. The table shows around 170,000 clones, with over 65% occurring only once. The sample consisted of PBMCs. These receptors were collected from a man between 60 and 75 years old in good health and CMV-seronegative.

This clone has more than one count but fewer than ten. This rearrangement joins TRBV6-1 to TRBJ1-1; weak D call: TRBD1 (6 bases). This CDR3 is built from 15 residues. From germline, CDR1 is MNHNS and CDR2 SASEGT. V was pared by 6 bases and J by 0 bases, with 14 bases between. CDR3 sequence reads: CASRIQGTLNTEAFF. As DNA, the CDR3 is TGTGCCAGCAGAATACAGGGCACCTTGAACACTGAAGCTTTCTTT.

The rearrangement uses TRBV6-4 and TRBJ1-3; weak D call: TRBD1 (5 bases). Germline V gene data show CDR1 as MRHNA and CDR2 as SNTAGT. This CDR3 has 13 amino acids. V lost 4 bases and J 2 bases, leaving 6 bases between the germline ends. CDR3 protein: CASSGQPGNTIYF. Written as DNA, the CDR3 is TGTGCCAGCAGTGGACAGCCTGGAAACACCATATATTTT.

In this sample, this clone turned up once. The chain uses TRBV6-1 and TRBJ2-3; 8 bases match TRBD2. Looked up from germline, CDR1 is MNHNS and CDR2 is SASEGT. The CDR3 totals 13 residues. The trim removed 9 bases at V and 3 bases at J, leaving 5 bases unmatched. This chain's CDR3 is CASRAGGTDTQYF. The CDR3, as DNA: TGTGCCAGTAGGGCGGGGGGAACAGATACGCAGTATTTT.

The V call is TRBV14, the J call TRBJ2-5; D is unresolved. Trimming left V 2 bases short and J 7 bases short, with 11 bases between. CDR3 length equals 13 residues. Germline V gene lookup returns CDR1 SGHDN and CDR2 FVKESK. The CDR3, as DNA: TGTGCCAGCAGCCAATCTAGTGGGTCGACCCAGTACTTC. Protein product: CASSQSSGSTQYF.

The rearrangement joins TRBV7-2 to TRBJ2-1; 9 nucleotides align to TRBD2. Trimming cost V 5 bases and J 12 bases; bases outside gene matches: 14. This CDR3 spans 15 amino acids. Looked up from germline, CDR1 is SGHTA and CDR2 is FQGNSA. CDR3 sequence: CASSLLAGSRGPQFF. The CDR3 DNA is TGTGCCAGCAGCCTGCTAGCGGGATCAAGGGGGCCGCAGTTCTTC. The full variable domain, rest sourced from reference TRBV7-2 and TRBJ2-1, is GAGVSQSPSNKVTEKGKDVELRCDPISGHTALYWYRQSLGQGLEFLIYFQGNSAPDKSGLPSDRFSAERTGGSVSTLTIQRTQQEDSAVYLCASSLLAGSRGPQFFGPGTRLTVL.

The chain recombines TRBV4-3 with TRBJ1-6, with TRBD1 matching 10 bases. The V gene's germline CDR1 is LGHNA and CDR2 YSLEER. This CDR3 has 15 residues. V trimming: 2 bases; J trimming: 7 bases; junction bases outside the gene matches: 2. CDR3 amino acids: CASSQLGQGNSPLHF. CDR3 nucleotide sequence: TGCGCCAGCAGCCAACTGGGACAGGGGAATTCACCCCTCCACTTT.

The table lists this clone with a count of one. The chain couples TRBV7-2 to TRBJ1-5; 8 bases are a match to TRBD1. V lost 0 bases and J lost 4; bases outside the gene matches: 8. This CDR3 has 17 residues. Germline lookup yields CDR1 SGHTA and CDR2 FQGNSA. The CDR3 DNA sequence: TGTGCCAGCAGCTTAGCCCCGGACAGGGCCAGGAATCAGCCCCAGCATTTT. The encoded protein is CASSLAPDRARNQPQHF.

The chain couples TRBV5-1 to TRBJ2-2, with TRBD1 matching over 8 bases. The CDR3 extends over 14 amino acids. V dropped 4 bases and J dropped 7; count of bases not matched to a gene: 6. From germline, CDR1 is SGHRS and CDR2 YFSETQ. DNA for the CDR3: TGCGCCAGCAGCCCTGGACAGGGCGGCGGGGAGCTGTTTTTT. Translated: CASSPGQGGGELFF. Full variable domain (outside the CDR3, taken from reference TRBV5-1 and TRBJ2-2): KAGVTQTPRYLIKTRGQQVTLSCSPISGHRSVSWYQQTPGQGLQFLFEYFSETQRNKGNFPGRFSGRQFSNSRSEMNVSTLELGDSALYLCASSPGQGGGELFFGEGSRLTVL.

This clone showed up just a few times. The chain links TRBV5-4 to TRBJ1-1; D gene unclear. V gave up 4 bases and J gave up 4 bases, with 8 bases separating them. Germline V lookup: CDR1 SGHNT, CDR2 YYREEE (reference sequence). The CDR3 loop spans 12 amino acids. CDR3 DNA: TGTGCCAGCAGCACTACGAGCACTGAAGCTTTCTTT. The encoded protein is CASSTTSTEAFF.

The chain carries TRBV6-1 and TRBJ2-1, with D possibly being TRBD1 (5 bases). The CDR3 spans 14 residues. V was shortened by 1 base and J by 5 bases, with 9 bases between the two germline ends. Germline V gene lookup returns CDR1 MNHNS and CDR2 SASEGT. The CDR3 spells CASSEGQPHNEQFF. In DNA form, the CDR3 reads TGTGCCAGCAGTGAAGGACAGCCTCACAATGAGCAGTTCTTC.

This sequence joins TRBV13 and TRBJ1-2; TRBD1 aligns across 7 bases. CDR3 length equals 15 residues. Looked up from germline, CDR1 is PRHDT and CDR2 is FYEKMQ (reference sequence). The junction had 8 bases not matched to a gene; V was cut back by 2 bases and J by 5 bases. This CDR3 is CASSLLPGQPYGYTF. As DNA, the CDR3 is TGTGCCAGCAGCTTACTACCGGGACAGCCTTATGGCTACACCTTC. The full variable domain, in which reference TRBV13 and TRBJ1-2 provide the parts outside the CDR3, is AAGVIQSPRHLIKEKRETATLKCYPIPRHDTVYWYQQGPGQDPQFLISFYEKMQSDKGSIPDRFSAQQFSDYHSELNMSSLELGDSALYFCASSLLPGQPYGYTFGSGTRLTVV.

This clone was counted once. The chain carries TRBV5-1 and TRBJ2-1, with 12 bases identical to TRBD2. Germline V CDR1 and CDR2: SGHRS, YFSETQ. V shed 4 bases, J shed 4 bases, and the junction held 9 bases outside the gene matches. The CDR3 has 17 amino acids. The CDR3 coding sequence is TGCGCCAGCAGCCACACTCAGACTAGCGGGGGATACAATGAGCAGTTCTTC. It translates to CASSHTQTSGGYNEQFF.

The chain links TRBV9 to TRBJ1-3, with a tentative D call TRBD1 (6 bases). Germline CDR1 reads SGDLS; CDR2 reads YYNGEE. CDR3 length: 16 amino acids. V was shortened by 3 bases and J by 0 bases, with 13 bases between the two germline ends. Here the CDR3 reads CASSAGGQFSGNTIYF. CDR3 coding DNA: TGTGCCAGCAGCGCGGGGGGGCAGTTCTCTGGAAACACCATATATTTT.

V gene TRBV7-9 combines with J gene TRBJ2-3; TRBD2 agrees at 8 bases. The junction had 7 bases not matched to a gene; V was cut back by 1 base and J by 4 bases. Germline-derived CDR1 and CDR2 are SEHNR and FQNEAQ (reference sequence). The CDR3 sequence is 16 residues long. CDR3 region: CASSLVSGGPSDTQYF. The CDR3 DNA follows: TGTGCCAGCAGCTTAGTGTCGGGAGGGCCCTCAGATACGCAGTATTTT.